This T cell receptor (beta chain) was sequenced for a study of identical twins. Comment on this clonotype: The antigen remains unidentified.

Template switching added a universal primer site; cDNA carried unique molecular identifiers. TCRdb re-analysed the 5' RACE reads in MiXCR, keeping a single row per CDR3 protein. The table has about 720,000 distinct CDR3 sequences, 18% seen once. Study-level findings and limits: For cord blood, abundant beta clonotypes had fewer insertions, unlike memory repertoires, which showed none.

These data were likewise used in another study, on T cells expressing NK-cell markers. Turning to that study: Researchers got TCR beta repertoires out of sorted CD3+CD56+NKG2C+, CD3+CD56+NKG2C- and CD3+CD56-NKG2C+ T cells. Four of the donors also had these clonotypes leading their CD3+CD56-NKG2C+ fraction.

The source is a young woman in good health. The specimen was PBMCs.

CDR3 amino acids: CASRFTGTYEQYF. CDR3 nucleotide sequence: TGTGCCAGCAGATTTACAGGGACCTACGAGCAGTACTTC. The rearrangement joins TRBV7-8 to TRBJ2-7, with D possibly matching TRBD1 (6 bases). The CDR3 consists of 13 residues. Germline lookup yields CDR1 SGHVS and CDR2 FQNEAQ. The germline V and J ends were trimmed by 6 bases and 2 bases, with 11 bases remaining between them. The entire variable domain, with the rest obtained from reference TRBV7-8 and TRBJ2-7, is as follows: GAGVSQSPRYKVAKRGQDVALRCDPISGHVSLFWYQQALGQGPEFLTYFQNEAQLDKSGLPSDRFFAERPEGSVSTLKIQRTQQEDSAVYLCASRFTGTYEQYFGPGTRLTVT.